This T cell receptor beta chain was obtained from a study of T cell responses to AZD1222 COVID-19 vaccine. V was pared by 3 bases and J by 1 base, with 7 bases between. The CDR3 length is 14 residues. Germline-derived CDR1 and CDR2 are SGHTA and FQGNSA. Using immunoSEQ multiplex PCR, the repertoire was profiled, and TCRdb retains in-frame clones only, with some absent. The sample consists of about 94,000 clones, 85% of them appearing once. This TCR derives from an adult who received the AZD1222 COVID-19 vaccine. The chain links TRBV7-2 to TRBJ1-5; a weak D match, TRBD1 (5 bases). The sequencing used peripheral blood, collected 28 days after the second AZD1222 dose. Here the CDR3 DNA reads TGTGCCAGCAGCTTTTCAGGGAGCAATCAGCCCCAGCATTTT. As protein: CASSFSGSNQPQHF.